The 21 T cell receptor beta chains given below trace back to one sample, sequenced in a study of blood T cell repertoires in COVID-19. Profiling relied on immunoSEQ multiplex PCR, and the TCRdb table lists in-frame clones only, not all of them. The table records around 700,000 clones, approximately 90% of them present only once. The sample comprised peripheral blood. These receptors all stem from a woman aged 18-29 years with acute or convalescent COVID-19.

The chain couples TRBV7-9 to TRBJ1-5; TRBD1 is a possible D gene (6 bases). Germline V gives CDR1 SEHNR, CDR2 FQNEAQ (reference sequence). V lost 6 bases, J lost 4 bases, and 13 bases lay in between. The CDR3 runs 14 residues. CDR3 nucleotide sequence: TGTGCCAGCAGTTCGACAGGCGTTAATCAGCCCCAGCATTTT. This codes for CASSSTGVNQPQHF.

Written as DNA, the CDR3 is TGCGCCAGCAGCTTCGGCTCTGGAAACACCATATATTTT. Amino acids: CASSFGSGNTIYF. The J gene is TRBJ1-3, the V gene TRBV5-1, with no clear D. The V end was cut by 2 bases, the J end by 0 bases, with 3 bases between. Per the germline V gene, CDR1 is SGHRS and CDR2 is YFSETQ. The CDR3 has 13 amino acids.

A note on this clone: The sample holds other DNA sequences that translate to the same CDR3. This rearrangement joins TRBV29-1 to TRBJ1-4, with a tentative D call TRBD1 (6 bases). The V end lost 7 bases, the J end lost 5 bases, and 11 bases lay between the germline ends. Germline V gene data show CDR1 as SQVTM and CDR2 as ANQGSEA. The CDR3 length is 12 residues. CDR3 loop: CSARQGNEKLFF. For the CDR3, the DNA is TGCAGCGCTCGTCAGGGGAATGAAAAACTGTTTTTT. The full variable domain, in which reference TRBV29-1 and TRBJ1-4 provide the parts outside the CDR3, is SAVISQKPSRDICQRGTSLTIQCQVDSQVTMMFWYRQQPGQSLTLIATANQGSEATYESGFVIDKFPISRPNLTFSTLTVSNMSPEDSSIYLCSARQGNEKLFFGSGTQLSVL.

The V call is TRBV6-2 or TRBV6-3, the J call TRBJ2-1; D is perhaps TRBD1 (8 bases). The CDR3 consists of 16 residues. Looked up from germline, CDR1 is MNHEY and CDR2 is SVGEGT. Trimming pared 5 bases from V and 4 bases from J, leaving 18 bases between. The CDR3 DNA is TGTGCCAGCAGTACAATGACAGGGGAGGGGTACAATGAGCAGTTCTTC. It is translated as CASSTMTGEGYNEQFF.

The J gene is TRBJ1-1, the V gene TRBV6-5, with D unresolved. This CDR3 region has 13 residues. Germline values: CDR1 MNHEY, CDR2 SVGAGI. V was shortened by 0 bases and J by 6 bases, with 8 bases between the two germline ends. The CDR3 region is CASSYSPGAEAFF. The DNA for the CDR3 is TGTGCCAGCAGTTACTCCCCCGGGGCTGAAGCTTTCTTT.

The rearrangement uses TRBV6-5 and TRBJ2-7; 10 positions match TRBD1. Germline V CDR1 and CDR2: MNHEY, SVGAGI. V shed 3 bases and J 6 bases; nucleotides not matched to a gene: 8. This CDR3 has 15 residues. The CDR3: CASSYRRDRGTEQYF. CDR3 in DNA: TGTGCCAGCAGTTATCGGCGGGACAGGGGAACCGAGCAGTACTTC.

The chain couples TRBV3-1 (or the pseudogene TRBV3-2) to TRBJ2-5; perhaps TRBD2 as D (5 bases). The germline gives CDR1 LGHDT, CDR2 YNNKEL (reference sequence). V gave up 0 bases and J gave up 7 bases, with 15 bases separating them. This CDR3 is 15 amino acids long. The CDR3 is CASSQDTPREGTQYF. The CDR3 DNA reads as TGTGCCAGCAGCCAAGATACACCCCGGGAAGGGACCCAGTACTTC.

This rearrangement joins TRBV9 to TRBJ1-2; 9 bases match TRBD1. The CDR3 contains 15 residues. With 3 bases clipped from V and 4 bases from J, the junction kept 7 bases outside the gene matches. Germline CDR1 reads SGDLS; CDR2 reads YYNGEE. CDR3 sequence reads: CASSGGTGYGYGYTF. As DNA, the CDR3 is TGTGCCAGCAGCGGCGGGACAGGGTATGGCTATGGCTACACCTTC. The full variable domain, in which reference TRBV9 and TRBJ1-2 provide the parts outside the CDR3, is DSGVTQTPKHLITATGQRVTLRCSPRSGDLSVYWYQQSLDQGLQFLIQYYNGEERAKGNILERFSAQQFPDLHSELNLSSLELGDSALYFCASSGGTGYGYGYTFGSGTRLTVV.

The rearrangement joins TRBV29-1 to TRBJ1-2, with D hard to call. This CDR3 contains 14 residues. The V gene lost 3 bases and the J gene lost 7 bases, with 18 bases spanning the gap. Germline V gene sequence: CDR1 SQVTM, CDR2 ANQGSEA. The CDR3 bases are TGCAGCGTTGAGCGGGGATTGGCGCCCGGTGGCTACACCTTC. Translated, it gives CSVERGLAPGGYTF.

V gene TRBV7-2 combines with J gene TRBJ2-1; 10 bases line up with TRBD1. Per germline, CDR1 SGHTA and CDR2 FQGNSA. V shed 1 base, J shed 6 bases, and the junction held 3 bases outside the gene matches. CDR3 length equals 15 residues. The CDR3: CASSLGRDRGNEQFF. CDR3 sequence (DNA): TGTGCCAGCAGCTTAGGGAGGGACAGGGGCAATGAGCAGTTCTTC.

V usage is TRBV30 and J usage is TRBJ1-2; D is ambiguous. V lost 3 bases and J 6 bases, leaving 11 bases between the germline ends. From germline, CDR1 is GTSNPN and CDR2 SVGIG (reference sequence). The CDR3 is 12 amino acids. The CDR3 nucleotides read TGTGCCTGGAGACCTAGAGCGGATGGCTACACCTTC. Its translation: CAWRPRADGYTF.

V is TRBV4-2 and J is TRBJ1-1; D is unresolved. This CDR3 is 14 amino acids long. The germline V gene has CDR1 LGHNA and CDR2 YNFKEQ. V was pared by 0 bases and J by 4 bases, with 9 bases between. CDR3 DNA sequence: TGTGCCAGCAGCCAAGAAGGGAGGGCCACTGAAGCTTTCTTT. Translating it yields CASSQEGRATEAFF.

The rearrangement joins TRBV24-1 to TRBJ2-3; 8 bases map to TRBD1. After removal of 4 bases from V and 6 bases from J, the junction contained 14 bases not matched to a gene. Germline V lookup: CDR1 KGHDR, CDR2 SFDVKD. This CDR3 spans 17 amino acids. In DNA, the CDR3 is TGTGCCACCAGTGACCCTAGGGACAGGTTGGGGAGGGATACGCAGTATTTT. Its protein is CATSDPRDRLGRDTQYF.

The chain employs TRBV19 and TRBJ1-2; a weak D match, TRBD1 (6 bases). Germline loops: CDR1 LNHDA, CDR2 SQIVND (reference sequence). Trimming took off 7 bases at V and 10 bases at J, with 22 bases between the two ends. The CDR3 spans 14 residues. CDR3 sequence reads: CASTRDIMVPSYTF. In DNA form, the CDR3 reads TGTGCCAGTACTCGGGACATTATGGTACCATCCTACACCTTC.

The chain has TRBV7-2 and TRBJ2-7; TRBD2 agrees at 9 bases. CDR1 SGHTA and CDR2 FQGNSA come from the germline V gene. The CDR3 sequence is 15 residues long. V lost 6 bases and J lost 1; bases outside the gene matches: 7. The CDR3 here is CASRSTSGLSYEQYF. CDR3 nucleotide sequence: TGTGCCAGCAGATCGACTAGCGGCCTTTCCTACGAGCAGTACTTC.

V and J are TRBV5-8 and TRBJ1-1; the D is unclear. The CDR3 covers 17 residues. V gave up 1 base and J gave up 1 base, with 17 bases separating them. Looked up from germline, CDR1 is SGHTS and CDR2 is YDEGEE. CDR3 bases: TGTGCCAGCAGCTTGAATAGCGTACATCCGTCGAACACTGAAGCTTTCTTT. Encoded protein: CASSLNSVHPSNTEAFF.

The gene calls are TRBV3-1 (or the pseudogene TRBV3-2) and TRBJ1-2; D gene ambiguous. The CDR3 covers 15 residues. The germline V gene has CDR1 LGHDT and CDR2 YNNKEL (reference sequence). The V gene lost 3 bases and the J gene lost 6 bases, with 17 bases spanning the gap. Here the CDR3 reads CASSQGRLVYDGYTF. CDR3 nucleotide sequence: TGTGCCAGCAGCCAGGGGAGACTCGTTTACGATGGCTACACCTTC.

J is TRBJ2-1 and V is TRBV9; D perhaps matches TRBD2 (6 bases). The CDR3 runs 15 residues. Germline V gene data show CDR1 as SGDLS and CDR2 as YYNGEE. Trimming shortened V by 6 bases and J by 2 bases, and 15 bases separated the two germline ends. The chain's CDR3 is CASTPRAGPYNEQFF. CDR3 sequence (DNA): TGTGCCAGCACCCCTCGGGCGGGGCCCTACAATGAGCAGTTCTTC.

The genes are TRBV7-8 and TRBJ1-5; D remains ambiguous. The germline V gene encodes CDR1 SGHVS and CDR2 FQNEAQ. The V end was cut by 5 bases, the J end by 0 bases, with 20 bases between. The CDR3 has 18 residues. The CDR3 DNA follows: TGTGCCAGCAGCCCCCTGACCGGACTAGAATATAGCAATCAGCCCCAGCATTTT. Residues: CASSPLTGLEYSNQPQHF.

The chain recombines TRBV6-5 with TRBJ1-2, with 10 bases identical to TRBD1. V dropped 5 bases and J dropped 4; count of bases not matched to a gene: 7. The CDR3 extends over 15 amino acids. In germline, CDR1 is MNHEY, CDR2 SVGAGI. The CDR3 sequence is CASSPQGQGIYGYTF. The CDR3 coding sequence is TGTGCCAGCAGTCCCCAGGGACAGGGGATCTATGGCTACACCTTC.

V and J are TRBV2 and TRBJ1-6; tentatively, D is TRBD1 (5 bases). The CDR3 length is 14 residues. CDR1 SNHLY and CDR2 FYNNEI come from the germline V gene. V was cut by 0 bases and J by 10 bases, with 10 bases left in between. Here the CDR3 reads CASSEAVGGSPLHF. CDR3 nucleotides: TGTGCCAGCAGTGAAGCGGTCGGGGGGTCACCCCTCCACTTT.